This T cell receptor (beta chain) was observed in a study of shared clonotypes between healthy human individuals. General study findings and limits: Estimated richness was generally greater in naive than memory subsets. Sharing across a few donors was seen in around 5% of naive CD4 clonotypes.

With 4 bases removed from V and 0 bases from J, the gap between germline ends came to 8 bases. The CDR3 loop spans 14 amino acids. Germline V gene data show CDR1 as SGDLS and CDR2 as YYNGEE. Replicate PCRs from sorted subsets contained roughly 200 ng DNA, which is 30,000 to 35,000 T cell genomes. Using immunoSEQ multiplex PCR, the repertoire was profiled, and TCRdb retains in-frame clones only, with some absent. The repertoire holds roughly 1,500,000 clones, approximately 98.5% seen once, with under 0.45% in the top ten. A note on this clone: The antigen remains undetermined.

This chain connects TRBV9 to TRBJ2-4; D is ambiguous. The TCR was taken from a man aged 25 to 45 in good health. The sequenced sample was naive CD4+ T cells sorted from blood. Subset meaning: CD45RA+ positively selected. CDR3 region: CASSSNLAKNIQYF. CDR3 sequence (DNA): TGTGCCAGCAGCTCAAACCTAGCCAAAAACATTCAGTACTTC.